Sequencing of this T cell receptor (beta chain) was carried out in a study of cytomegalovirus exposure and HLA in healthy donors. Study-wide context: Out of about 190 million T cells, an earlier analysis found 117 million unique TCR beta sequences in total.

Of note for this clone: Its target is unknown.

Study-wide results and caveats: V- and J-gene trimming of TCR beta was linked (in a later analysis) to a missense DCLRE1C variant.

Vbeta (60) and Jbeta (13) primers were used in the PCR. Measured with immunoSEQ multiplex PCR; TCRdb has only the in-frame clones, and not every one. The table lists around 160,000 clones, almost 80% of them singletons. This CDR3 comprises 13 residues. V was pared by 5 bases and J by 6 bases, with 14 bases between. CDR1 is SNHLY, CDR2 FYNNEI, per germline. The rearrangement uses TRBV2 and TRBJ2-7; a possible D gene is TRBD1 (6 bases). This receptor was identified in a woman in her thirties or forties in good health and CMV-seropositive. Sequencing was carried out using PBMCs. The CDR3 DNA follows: TGTGCCAGCAGTTGGACAGTGGGAGCCGAGCAGTACTTC. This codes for CASSWTVGAEQYF.